These T cell receptor beta chains were read from a single sample in a study of shared T cell receptors in the human thymus. The protocol was immunoSEQ multiplex PCR, while the TCRdb copy is restricted to in-frame clones and leaves out a portion. The sample contains about 660,000 clones, 70% to 90% of which appear only once. This same sample was also part of a study on human thymus T cells.

Sequenced material: thymocytes. All receptors come from a boy less than two years old with a congenital heart defect. CDR3s include the opening cysteine and the closing phenylalanine or tryptophan. The D gene is left open where the match is weak. Not all rows give a size; the values are once, few, many and, for expanded clones, a class.

CDR3 length: 14; clone size: -; V gene: TRBV6-5; J gene: TRBJ2-7; D gene: -; CDR3 DNA: TGTGCCAGCAGACGCGGAGAGGGCTCCTACGAGCAGTACTTC; CDR3 protein: CASRRGEGSYEQYF
CDR3 length: 16; clone size: -; V gene: TRBV12-5; J gene: TRBJ2-6; D gene: TRBD1; CDR3 DNA: TGTGCTATTCGGGACAGGTCCCCCTCTGGGGCCAACGTCCTGACTTTC; CDR3 protein: CAIRDRSPSGANVLTF
CDR3 length: 19; clone size: -; V gene: TRBV19; J gene: TRBJ1-5; D gene: TRBD1; CDR3 DNA: TGTGCCAGTAGTATAGATCGTCTGGGGACAGTTTATAGCAATCAGCCCCAGCATTTT; CDR3 protein: CASSIDRLGTVYSNQPQHF
CDR3 length: 18; clone size: -; V gene: TRBV5-4; J gene: TRBJ2-6; D gene: TRBD1; CDR3 DNA: TGTGCCAGCAGGTCTTACGGGACAGGGTCCTCTGGGGCCAACGTCCTGACTTTC; CDR3 protein: CASRSYGTGSSGANVLTF
CDR3 length: 15; clone size: -; V gene: TRBV5-6; J gene: TRBJ2-1; D gene: -; CDR3 DNA: TGTGCCAGCACCCACCTTGGCGGGGCCAACAATGAGCAGTTCTTC; CDR3 protein: CASTHLGGANNEQFF
CDR3 length: 19; clone size: -; V gene: TRBV4-2; J gene: TRBJ2-1; D gene: TRBD2; CDR3 DNA: TGTGCCAGCAGCCAAGATCCCGGGACTAGCGGGAGGGAAACCAATGAGCAGTTCTTC; CDR3 protein: CASSQDPGTSGRETNEQFF
CDR3 length: 14; clone size: -; V gene: TRBV29-1; J gene: TRBJ2-1; D gene: -; CDR3 DNA: TGCAGCGTTGACAGGGGAACTAGCGTGAATGAGCAGTTCTTC; CDR3 protein: CSVDRGTSVNEQFF
CDR3 length: 16; clone size: few; V gene: TRBV4-1; J gene: TRBJ2-3; D gene: TRBD2; CDR3 DNA: TGCGCCAGCAGCCAAGTTAGCGGGAGGGAGAGGGATACGCAGTATTTT; CDR3 protein: CASSQVSGRERDTQYF
CDR3 length: 13; clone size: -; V gene: TRBV30; J gene: TRBJ2-7; D gene: TRBD2; CDR3 DNA: TGTGCCTGGAGTATGGCTAGCGGGAACGAGCAGTACTTC; CDR3 protein: CAWSMASGNEQYF
CDR3 length: 17; clone size: -; V gene: TRBV19; J gene: TRBJ2-4; D gene: -; CDR3 DNA: TGTGCCAGTAGTATACGAGGGCTAGCTGAGACCAAAAACATTCAGTACTTC; CDR3 protein: CASSIRGLAETKNIQYF
CDR3 length: 18; clone size: -; V gene: TRBV7-9; J gene: TRBJ2-7; D gene: TRBD2; CDR3 DNA: TGTGCCAGCAGCTTAGAGGAAGGTAGCGGGACCCCTAGCGACGAGCAGTACTTC; CDR3 protein: CASSLEEGSGTPSDEQYF
CDR3 length: 18; clone size: -; V gene: TRBV7-3; J gene: TRBJ2-1; D gene: TRBD2; CDR3 DNA: TGTGCCAGCAGCTTAACAGAAGACCAAGCGGGAGGTGGCGATGAGCAGTTCTTC; CDR3 protein: CASSLTEDQAGGGDEQFF
CDR3 length: 16; clone size: -; V gene: TRBV9; J gene: TRBJ2-1; D gene: TRBD2; CDR3 DNA: TGTGCCAGCAGCGTAGGCCGTAGCGGGAGCGGGAATGAGCAGTTCTTC; CDR3 protein: CASSVGRSGSGNEQFF
CDR3 length: 17; clone size: -; V gene: TRBV11-2; J gene: TRBJ2-7; D gene: TRBD1; CDR3 DNA: TGTGCCAGCAGCTTAGAGGCCCCACAGGGGGCTGCCGACGAGCAGTACTTC; CDR3 protein: CASSLEAPQGAADEQYF
CDR3 length: 16; clone size: -; V gene: TRBV11-2; J gene: TRBJ1-2; D gene: TRBD1; CDR3 DNA: TGTGCCAGCAGCTTAGGGACAGGGAGGGCTAACTATGGCTACACCTTC; CDR3 protein: CASSLGTGRANYGYTF
CDR3 length: 15; clone size: -; V gene: TRBV9; J gene: TRBJ1-2; D gene: -; CDR3 DNA: TGTGCCAGCAGCGCCTCGACGGGAACCAACTATGGCTACACCTTC; CDR3 protein: CASSASTGTNYGYTF
CDR3 length: 11; clone size: -; V gene: TRBV29-1; J gene: TRBJ1-1; D gene: -; CDR3 DNA: TGCAGCGTTGGACGAGGGCCTGAAGCTTTCTTT; CDR3 protein: CSVGRGPEAFF
CDR3 length: 15; clone size: -; V gene: TRBV7-9; J gene: TRBJ2-5; D gene: -; CDR3 DNA: TGTGCCAGCAGCCCCCACCGGGACACTGAAGAGACCCAGTACTTC; CDR3 protein: CASSPHRDTEETQYF
CDR3 length: 16; clone size: once; V gene: TRBV4-1; J gene: TRBJ2-1; D gene: TRBD2; CDR3 DNA: TGCGCCAGCAGCCAAGTGGGAGGGTTGATGGCTAATGAGCAGTTCTTC; CDR3 protein: CASSQVGGLMANEQFF
CDR3 length: 16; clone size: -; V gene: TRBV4-1; J gene: TRBJ2-7; D gene: TRBD1; CDR3 DNA: TGCGCCAGCAGCCAAGGCTTGAGGGACAGGACCTACGAGCAGTACTTC; CDR3 protein: CASSQGLRDRTYEQYF
CDR3 length: 12; clone size: -; V gene: TRBV11-2; J gene: TRBJ2-7; D gene: -; CDR3 DNA: TGTGCCAGCACCGAGCCCCCTGACGAGCAGTACTTC; CDR3 protein: CASTEPPDEQYF
CDR3 length: 17; clone size: -; V gene: TRBV4-2; J gene: TRBJ2-1; D gene: TRBD2; CDR3 DNA: TGTGCCAGCAGCCAAGAAACTAGCGGGATGAGGTACAATGAGCAGTTCTTC; CDR3 protein: CASSQETSGMRYNEQFF
CDR3 length: 17; clone size: -; V gene: TRBV4-3; J gene: TRBJ1-3; D gene: -; CDR3 DNA: TGCGCCAGCAGCCAAGGCGGGACGGCTAGCTCCGGAAACACCATATATTTT; CDR3 protein: CASSQGGTASSGNTIYF
CDR3 length: 17; clone size: -; V gene: TRBV4-3; J gene: TRBJ2-7; D gene: TRBD1; CDR3 DNA: TGCGCCAGCAGCCGATCCGGGACAGGGGTTCCCTCCTACGAGCAGTACTTC; CDR3 protein: CASSRSGTGVPSYEQYF
CDR3 length: 16; clone size: -; V gene: TRBV4-1; J gene: TRBJ2-7; D gene: -; CDR3 DNA: TGCGCCAGCAGCCAAGGGGTACAGGCCGTAATATCGGAGCAGTACTTC; CDR3 protein: CASSQGVQAVISEQYF
CDR3 length: 14; clone size: -; V gene: TRBV7-2; J gene: TRBJ1-2; D gene: -; CDR3 DNA: TGTGCCAGCAGCTTACAGGGGACCTACTATGGCTACACCTTC; CDR3 protein: CASSLQGTYYGYTF
CDR3 length: 16; clone size: -; V gene: TRBV9; J gene: TRBJ1-1; D gene: -; CDR3 DNA: TGTGCCAGCAGCGTAGGGTTTCGGGGGAAGAACACTGAAGCTTTCTTT; CDR3 protein: CASSVGFRGKNTEAFF
CDR3 length: 15; clone size: -; V gene: TRBV23-1; J gene: TRBJ2-2; D gene: TRBD2; CDR3 DNA: TGCGCCAGCAGTCAATCTCCGGGGGGTGGCGGGGAGCTGTTTTTT; CDR3 protein: CASSQSPGGGGELFF
CDR3 length: 16; clone size: -; V gene: TRBV5-6; J gene: TRBJ2-3; D gene: TRBD2; CDR3 DNA: TGTGCCAGCAGCCAAGTGAGCGGGAGGGGCGCAGATACGCAGTATTTT; CDR3 protein: CASSQVSGRGADTQYF
CDR3 length: 13; clone size: -; V gene: TRBV7-8; J gene: TRBJ2-1; D gene: -; CDR3 DNA: TGTGCCAGCAGCTTAGAGGCTAGCAGTGAGCAGTTCTTC; CDR3 protein: CASSLEASSEQFF
CDR3 length: 18; clone size: -; V gene: TRBV7-9; J gene: TRBJ2-2; D gene: TRBD2; CDR3 DNA: TGTGCCAGCAGCTCCCGACTAGCGGGACCAGCGAACACCGGGGAGCTGTTTTTT; CDR3 protein: CASSSRLAGPANTGELFF
CDR3 length: 18; clone size: -; V gene: TRBV4-3; J gene: TRBJ1-1; D gene: -; CDR3 DNA: TGCGCCAGCAGCCAAGAAGGAGGCAGGGGAGGGGTGAACACTGAAGCTTTCTTT; CDR3 protein: CASSQEGGRGGVNTEAFF
CDR3 length: 17; clone size: -; V gene: TRBV5-6; J gene: TRBJ1-2; D gene: -; CDR3 DNA: TGTGCCAGCAGCTTGGTTCGGGGTCAGCTGGGAAACTATGGCTACACCTTC; CDR3 protein: CASSLVRGQLGNYGYTF
CDR3 length: 16; clone size: -; V gene: TRBV7-2; J gene: TRBJ2-5; D gene: -; CDR3 DNA: TGTGCCAGCAGCTTCCACAGGCGACCGTACCAAGAGACCCAGTACTTC; CDR3 protein: CASSFHRRPYQETQYF
CDR3 length: 15; clone size: -; V gene: TRBV9; J gene: TRBJ1-2; D gene: -; CDR3 DNA: TGTGCCAGCAGCGTAGTCCCGGGAAACTACTGTGGCTACACCTTC; CDR3 protein: CASSVVPGNYCGYTF
CDR3 length: 14; clone size: -; V gene: TRBV6-5; J gene: TRBJ2-7; D gene: -; CDR3 DNA: TGTGCCAGCAGTCACCCCCCGCTATTGGACGAGCAGTACTTC; CDR3 protein: CASSHPPLLDEQYF
CDR3 length: 13; clone size: -; V gene: TRBV6-4; J gene: TRBJ2-1; D gene: TRBD2; CDR3 DNA: TGTGCCAGCGGTAGCGGGGATAACAATGAGCAGTTCTTC; CDR3 protein: CASGSGDNNEQFF
CDR3 length: 17; clone size: -; V gene: TRBV4-3; J gene: TRBJ2-2; D gene: TRBD1; CDR3 DNA: TGCGCCAGCAGCCAAATACAGGGGGACAGGGTCACCGGGGAGCTGTTTTTT; CDR3 protein: CASSQIQGDRVTGELFF
CDR3 length: 14; clone size: -; V gene: TRBV5-1; J gene: TRBJ2-7; D gene: -; CDR3 DNA: TGCGCCAGCAGCCCAAACAGGGTCCTCTACGAGCAGTACTTC; CDR3 protein: CASSPNRVLYEQYF
CDR3 length: 16; clone size: -; V gene: TRBV7-2; J gene: TRBJ2-7; D gene: TRBD2; CDR3 DNA: TGTGCCAGCAGCCCCGGGGGGAGGGGACCCTCCTACGAGCAGTACTTC; CDR3 protein: CASSPGGRGPSYEQYF
CDR3 length: 14; clone size: -; V gene: TRBV12-5; J gene: TRBJ2-7; D gene: TRBD2; CDR3 DNA: TGTGCTAGTGGACGAGCGGGGAGCTCCTACGAGCAGTACTTC; CDR3 protein: CASGRAGSSYEQYF
CDR3 length: 18; clone size: -; V gene: TRBV4-3; J gene: TRBJ2-1; D gene: TRBD2; CDR3 DNA: TGCGCCAGCAGGCCCGGGACAGTCACTAGCGGGAGGGCCGGCGAGCAGTTCTTC; CDR3 protein: CASRPGTVTSGRAGEQFF
CDR3 length: 11; clone size: -; V gene: TRBV22-1; J gene: TRBJ2-5; D gene: -; CDR3 DNA: TGTCCTGGGAGCCCAGGGGAGACCCAGTACTTC; CDR3 protein: CPGSPGETQYF
CDR3 length: 15; clone size: few; V gene: TRBV27; J gene: TRBJ2-1; D gene: -; CDR3 DNA: TGTGCCAGCAGTCCCAGCCGGGGCTCCTACAATGAGCAGTTCTTC; CDR3 protein: CASSPSRGSYNEQFF
CDR3 length: 13; clone size: -; V gene: TRBV29-1; J gene: TRBJ2-5; D gene: TRBD1; CDR3 DNA: TGCAGCGTTCAGGGGACAGGTCAAGAGACCCAGTACTTC; CDR3 protein: CSVQGTGQETQYF
CDR3 length: 13; clone size: -; V gene: TRBV7-9; J gene: TRBJ1-2; D gene: TRBD1; CDR3 DNA: TGTGCCAGCAGCCCGGGACAGCTCTATGGCTACACCTTC; CDR3 protein: CASSPGQLYGYTF
CDR3 length: 15; clone size: -; V gene: TRBV18; J gene: TRBJ1-1; D gene: TRBD1; CDR3 DNA: TGTGCCAGCTCACCAAAGGGACAGCAGAACACTGAAGCTTTCTTT; CDR3 protein: CASSPKGQQNTEAFF
CDR3 length: 15; clone size: -; V gene: TRBV5-1; J gene: TRBJ2-1; D gene: TRBD2; CDR3 DNA: TGCGCCAGCAGTCTCCCCGCGGGAGCGGGCAATGAGCAGTTCTTC; CDR3 protein: CASSLPAGAGNEQFF
CDR3 length: 18; clone size: -; V gene: TRBV4-1; J gene: TRBJ2-3; D gene: -; CDR3 DNA: TGCGCCAGCAGCCAAGAGCTACGACTAGATGGGTTCACAGATACGCAGTATTTT; CDR3 protein: CASSQELRLDGFTDTQYF
CDR3 length: 13; clone size: few; V gene: TRBV28; J gene: TRBJ1-4; D gene: -; CDR3 DNA: TGTGCCAGTCTTTGCAGGGACTTCGAAAAACTGTTTTTT; CDR3 protein: CASLCRDFEKLFF
CDR3 length: 15; clone size: -; V gene: TRBV7-8; J gene: TRBJ2-7; D gene: -; CDR3 DNA: TGTGCCAGCAGCTCAGGACGGAGGAAATCCTACGAGCAGTACTTC; CDR3 protein: CASSSGRRKSYEQYF
CDR3 length: 14; clone size: -; V gene: TRBV10-1; J gene: TRBJ2-3; D gene: -; CDR3 DNA: TGCGCCAGCAGTGTAAGTACGGTCACAGATACGCAGTATTTT; CDR3 protein: CASSVSTVTDTQYF
CDR3 length: 14; clone size: few; V gene: TRBV27; J gene: TRBJ2-7; D gene: TRBD1; CDR3 DNA: TGTGCCAGCAAACACAGGGGGTCCTCCTACGAGCAGTACTTC; CDR3 protein: CASKHRGSSYEQYF
CDR3 length: 14; clone size: once; V gene: TRBV6-5; J gene: TRBJ2-2; D gene: -; CDR3 DNA: TGTGCCAGCAGTCACAGATGGGCCGCCGGGGAGCTGTTTTTT; CDR3 protein: CASSHRWAAGELFF
CDR3 length: 14; clone size: -; V gene: TRBV7-9; J gene: TRBJ1-1; D gene: TRBD1; CDR3 DNA: TGTGCCAGCAGCTTAGAGGGGGCTGTCACTGAAGCTTTCTTT; CDR3 protein: CASSLEGAVTEAFF